The rows below give T cell receptor beta chains drawn from one sample of a study of blood T cell repertoires in COVID-19. Repertoires were generated with immunoSEQ multiplex PCR, while TCRdb's copy carries only in-frame clones and drops some. The data contain around 220,000 clones, roughly nine tenths of them singletons. Sequences were obtained from peripheral blood. Every receptor here comes from a woman aged 45-59 years with acute or convalescent COVID-19. CDR3s include the opening cysteine and the closing phenylalanine or tryptophan. The order of the fields is CDR3 length, D gene, V gene, J gene, clone size, CDR3 protein, CDR3 DNA. The D gene is left open where the match is weak. Expanded clones get a size class; other rows say once, few or many, or leave the size out.

>14|-|TRBV6-1|TRBJ1-5|many
CASSEYRSNQPQHF
TGTGCCAGCAGTGAATACCGGAGCAATCAGCCCCAGCATTTT
>14|TRBD1|TRBV19|TRBJ2-7|-
CASSIGQGAAEQYF
TGTGCCAGTAGTATTGGGCAGGGGGCGGCCGAGCAGTACTTC
>14|TRBD1|TRBV19|TRBJ1-5|few
CASRDRQGRQPQHF
TGTGCCAGTAGAGATCGACAGGGACGACAGCCCCAGCATTTT
>18|TRBD2|TRBV18|TRBJ2-3|-
CASSPWAPSGASTDTQYF
TGTGCCAGCTCACCATGGGCGCCTAGCGGGGCTAGCACAGATACGCAGTATTTT
>13|TRBD1|TRBV4-3|TRBJ1-2|-
CASSQATGVGYTF
TGCGCCAGCAGCCAAGCGACAGGGGTCGGCTACACCTTC
>15|-|TRBV23-1|TRBJ2-1|-
CASRPPGEVGDEQFF
TGCGCCAGCAGGCCCCCGGGTGAGGTAGGGGATGAGCAGTTCTTC
>16|-|TRBV5-1|TRBJ1-2|-
CASSSGGPLSFYGYAF
TGCGCCAGCAGCTCGGGAGGACCCCTCTCATTCTATGGCTACGCCTTC
>13|TRBD1|TRBV29-1|TRBJ1-1|-
CSVSIQGGTEAFF
TGCAGCGTTTCAATACAGGGGGGGACTGAAGCTTTCTTT
>14|-|TRBV6-1|TRBJ1-5|-
CASSEQDSNQPQHF
TGTGCCAGCAGTGAACAGGATAGCAATCAGCCCCAGCATTTT
>15|TRBD2|TRBV3-1/TRBV3-2|TRBJ2-7|-
CASSQDSGGALEQYF
TGTGCCAGCAGCCAAGACAGCGGGGGGGCCCTTGAGCAGTACTTC
>13|-|TRBV6-5|TRBJ1-1|-
CASTLTGNTEAFF
TGTGCCAGCACCTTAACAGGGAACACTGAAGCTTTCTTT
>15|TRBD1|TRBV10-3|TRBJ2-2|-
CAISEGGDNTGELFF
TGTGCCATCAGTGAAGGGGGCGATAACACCGGGGAGCTGTTTTTT
>13|-|TRBV28|TRBJ2-3|-
CASRRGPTDTQYF
TGTGCCAGCAGAAGAGGCCCCACAGATACGCAGTATTTT
>16|TRBD1|TRBV28|TRBJ1-6|-
CASSTPQGTGGSPLHF
TGTGCCAGCAGTACCCCACAGGGAACAGGGGGTTCACCCCTCCACTTT
>16|TRBD1|TRBV5-1|TRBJ2-1|-
CASSGGWGQSYNEQFF
TGCGCCAGCAGCGGCGGGTGGGGACAGTCCTACAATGAGCAGTTCTTC
>16|-|TRBV6-2/TRBV6-3|TRBJ2-5|once
CASSYVGTRYQETQYF
TGTGCCAGCAGTTACGTCGGGACACGGTACCAAGAGACCCAGTACTTC
>13|TRBD1|TRBV6-5|TRBJ1-2|-
CASRRTGEYGYTF
TGTGCCAGCAGAAGGACAGGGGAGTATGGCTACACCTTC